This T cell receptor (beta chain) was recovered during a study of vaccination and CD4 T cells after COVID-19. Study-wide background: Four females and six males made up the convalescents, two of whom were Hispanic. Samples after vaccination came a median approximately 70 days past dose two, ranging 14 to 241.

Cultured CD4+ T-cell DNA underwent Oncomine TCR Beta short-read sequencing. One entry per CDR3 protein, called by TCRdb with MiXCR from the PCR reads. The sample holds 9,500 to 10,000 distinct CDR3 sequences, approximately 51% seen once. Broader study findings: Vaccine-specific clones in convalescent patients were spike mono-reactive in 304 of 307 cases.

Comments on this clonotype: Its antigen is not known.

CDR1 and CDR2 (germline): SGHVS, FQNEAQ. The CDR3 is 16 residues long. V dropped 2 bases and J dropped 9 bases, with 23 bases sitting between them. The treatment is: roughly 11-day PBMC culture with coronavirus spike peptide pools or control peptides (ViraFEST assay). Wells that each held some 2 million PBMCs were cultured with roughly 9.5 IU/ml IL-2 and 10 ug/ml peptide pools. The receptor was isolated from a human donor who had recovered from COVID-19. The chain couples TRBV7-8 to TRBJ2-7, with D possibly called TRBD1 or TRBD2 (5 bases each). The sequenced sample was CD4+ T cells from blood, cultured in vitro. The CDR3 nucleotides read TGTGCCAGCAGCTTAAGTCGGGAACAGGCGGTCAAGGGGCAGTACTTC. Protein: CASSLSREQAVKGQYF.